A selection of T cell receptor beta chains follows, all from one sample in a study of blood T cell repertoires in COVID-19. Profiling relied on immunoSEQ multiplex PCR, and the TCRdb table lists in-frame clones only, not all of them. The profile shows 200,000 to 250,000 clones, approximately 78% of them singletons. Sequenced: peripheral blood. These receptors originate from a woman aged 80 or over with COVID-19, enrolled during active disease. CDR3s leave out the opening cysteine and the closing phenylalanine or tryptophan. Each record gives: V gene, CDR3 protein.

v_gene: TRBV10-3; CDR3aa: AISEAAGYQPQH
v_gene: TRBV10-3; CDR3aa: AISDIWGQGYGYT
v_gene: TRBV29-1; CDR3aa: SVRTGSEAF
v_gene: TRBV3-1/TRBV3-2; CDR3aa: ASSLGQGSTSYT
v_gene: TRBV5-1; CDR3aa: ASSSTGTGEEKLF
v_gene: TRBV4-1; CDR3aa: ASSQGGTANQPQH
v_gene: TRBV6-5; CDR3aa: ASRLSGSGNEQF
v_gene: TRBV6-6; CDR3aa: ASSDSGGTYEQY
v_gene: TRBV5-4; CDR3aa: ASSPLGTGPIEQY
v_gene: TRBV30; CDR3aa: AWSTGTSQPQH
v_gene: TRBV18; CDR3aa: ASSLSGTKGPYDEQF
v_gene: TRBV9; CDR3aa: ASSVGQVSPLH
v_gene: TRBV19; CDR3aa: ASRRGGANQPQH
v_gene: TRBV6-5; CDR3aa: ASSYGGSNTEAF
v_gene: TRBV2; CDR3aa: ASSEDGTVEAF
v_gene: TRBV30; CDR3aa: AWNSLNYNSPLH
v_gene: TRBV18; CDR3aa: ASSQQGVDYGYT
v_gene: TRBV5-6; CDR3aa: ASSLGGSTSYEQY
v_gene: TRBV18; CDR3aa: ASSFGQGNTEAF
v_gene: TRBV5-1; CDR3aa: ASSPEKDRLNTEAF
v_gene: TRBV9; CDR3aa: ASSPLNSRRGYT
v_gene: TRBV5-4; CDR3aa: ASSRAPGIGETQY
v_gene: TRBV6-6; CDR3aa: ASRDSENEKLF
v_gene: TRBV7-2; CDR3aa: ASSLGLAGGGQETQY
v_gene: TRBV5-8; CDR3aa: ASSSMGQVETEAF
v_gene: TRBV18; CDR3aa: ASSPGQGLRSTEAF
v_gene: TRBV5-1; CDR3aa: ASSFTQETQY
v_gene: TRBV18; CDR3aa: ASSQESGVSTEAF
v_gene: TRBV28; CDR3aa: ASSLWGETEAF
v_gene: TRBV10-2; CDR3aa: ASQQGMDTEAF